These T cell receptor beta chains were read from a single sample in a study of blood T cell repertoires in COVID-19. Sequenced by immunoSEQ multiplex PCR; TCRdb stores in-frame clones only, minus some. Of roughly 260,000 clones detected, approximately 87% appear once; the ten largest clones hold less than 3%. The source material was peripheral blood. These receptors were obtained from a woman between 50 and 59 years old with acute or convalescent COVID-19. The CDR3 runs from the conserved cysteine through the conserved F or W. Fields, in order: CDR3 length, clone size, V gene, D gene, J gene, CDR3 DNA, CDR3 protein. D genes are given only for firm matches. Clone size, where shown, is once, few, many, or a class for clones that have expanded.

15	-	TRBV15	TRBD2	TRBJ2-7	TGTGCCACCAGCATCCAGCGGGATCGCGGCCACGAGCAGTACTTC	CATSIQRDRGHEQYF
15	many	TRBV28	TRBD1	TRBJ2-7	TGTGCCAGCAGAAAGGGACAGGGGGCCTCCTACGAGCAGTACTTC	CASRKGQGASYEQYF
15	few	TRBV4-2	-	TRBJ2-2	TGTGCCAGCAGCCAAGATTCGGTGAACACCGGGGAGCTGTTTTTT	CASSQDSVNTGELFF
14	-	TRBV18	-	TRBJ2-7	TGTGCCAGCTCACCTTCCGTCTCCGGGATTGAGCAGTACTTC	CASSPSVSGIEQYF
15	-	TRBV11-2	TRBD1	TRBJ1-2	TGTGCCAGCAGCACCTTCTCGGGACAGACCTATGGCTACACCTTC	CASSTFSGQTYGYTF
15	-	TRBV7-3	TRBD2	TRBJ2-1	TGTGCCAGCAGTCTGACTAGCGGTCATTACAATGAGCAGTTCTTC	CASSLTSGHYNEQFF
15	-	TRBV24-1	-	TRBJ2-7	TGTGCCACCAGTGATCCCGGCCTCAGGACGGGAGAGCAGTACTTC	CATSDPGLRTGEQYF
11	-	TRBV24-1	-	TRBJ2-3	TGTGCCACCAGTACTCTAGATACGCAGTATTTT	CATSTLDTQYF
17	-	TRBV27	TRBD2	TRBJ2-7	TGTGCCAGCAGTTCCCGGGGAGGGGCCTCCTTTTACTACGAGCAGTACTTC	CASSSRGGASFYYEQYF
15	-	TRBV2	-	TRBJ2-1	TGTGCCAGCAGTGAAGCGCTTTCGGGATACAATGAGCAGTTCTTC	CASSEALSGYNEQFF
16	-	TRBV5-1	TRBD2	TRBJ2-3	TGCGCCAGCAGTTGGGCTAGCGGGAGGAACACAGATACGCAGTATTTT	CASSWASGRNTDTQYF
13	-	TRBV14	-	TRBJ1-1	TGTGCCAGCAGCCCACAGAGGGCCACTGAAGCTTTCTTT	CASSPQRATEAFF
13	-	TRBV29-1	-	TRBJ2-7	TGCAGCGTTTCGACTCTAGTTCTGAACGAGCAGTACTTC	CSVSTLVLNEQYF
13	-	TRBV5-1	TRBD1	TRBJ1-6	TGCGCCAGCCAAGATTCAGGGGGATCACCCCTCCACTTT	CASQDSGGSPLHF
13	-	TRBV5-5	-	TRBJ2-7	TGTGCCAGCAGCTTCCAGGGAGGCTACGAGCAGTACTTC	CASSFQGGYEQYF
15	few	TRBV19	-	TRBJ2-7	TGTGCCAGTAGTATAGACCCGGGAATTCAGTACGAGCAGTACTTC	CASSIDPGIQYEQYF
14	-	TRBV5-1	TRBD1	TRBJ1-2	TGCGCCAGCAGCTCCGACAGGGTGGACTATGGCTACACCTTC	CASSSDRVDYGYTF
12	-	TRBV5-4	-	TRBJ2-3	TGTGCCAGCAGCTCCGTCACAGATACGCAGTATTTT	CASSSVTDTQYF
13	-	TRBV5-1	-	TRBJ1-4	TGCGCCAGCAGGGGGAGGGAACAAGAAAAACTGTTTTTT	CASRGREQEKLFF
14	-	TRBV19	-	TRBJ1-1	TGTGCCAGTACCAAGGGGTCGGCGAACACTGAAGCTTTCTTT	CASTKGSANTEAFF
12	-	TRBV28	-	TRBJ2-7	TGTGCCAGCAGTTTAGGGAGATACGAGCAGTACTTC	CASSLGRYEQYF
12	-	TRBV5-4	-	TRBJ1-1	TGTGCCAGCAGCCCTGGGCGCGCTGAAGCTTTCTTT	CASSPGRAEAFF
15	-	TRBV10-1	TRBD1	TRBJ1-4	TGCGCCAGCAGAGAACAGGGGGCGTTAGGTGAAAAACTGTTTTTT	CASREQGALGEKLFF
17	-	TRBV28	-	TRBJ1-2	TGTGCCAGCAGTTTAACACCACCGGGACTCCTCACGGATGGCTACACCTTC	CASSLTPPGLLTDGYTF
13	-	TRBV12-3/TRBV12-4	-	TRBJ2-5	TGTGCCAGCAGCCCGGACTTCCAAGAGACCCAGTACTTC	CASSPDFQETQYF
16	-	TRBV6-6	TRBD1	TRBJ2-6	TGTGCCAGCAGCCGGACAGGGGGCTCTGGGGCCAACGTCCTGACTTTC	CASSRTGGSGANVLTF
12	few	TRBV28	-	TRBJ1-1	TGTGCCAGCACAGGGGTGAACACTGAAGCTTTCTTT	CASTGVNTEAFF
13	-	TRBV5-8	-	TRBJ1-1	TGTGCCAGCAGCTTAGGACCCAGGGCTGAAGCTTTCTTT	CASSLGPRAEAFF
14	-	TRBV4-2	-	TRBJ1-1	TGTGCCAGCAGCCAAGCTGAGGGCCTTGATGAAGCTTTCTTT	CASSQAEGLDEAFF
17	few	TRBV27	TRBD1	TRBJ1-1	TGTGCCAGCAGTTTATTATACAGGGGGCGTCTAGGCACTGAAGCTTTCTTT	CASSLLYRGRLGTEAFF
15	-	TRBV9	TRBD2	TRBJ2-3	TGTGCCAGCAGCGTAGGGACTAGCGGGAAGGATACGCAGTATTTT	CASSVGTSGKDTQYF
14	-	TRBV18	TRBD2	TRBJ2-7	TGTGCCAGCTCACCCGGGCTAGCGGACTACGAGCAGTACTTC	CASSPGLADYEQYF
15	-	TRBV11-2	TRBD2	TRBJ2-7	TGTGCCAGCAGCTCCATGGGGACTACCCCATACGAGCAGTACTTC	CASSSMGTTPYEQYF
15	-	TRBV28	TRBD1	TRBJ1-5	TGTGCCAGCAGTGGGGGACAGGGAGACAATCAGCCCCAGCATTTT	CASSGGQGDNQPQHF
14	-	TRBV7-9	TRBD2	TRBJ2-7	TGTGCCAGCAGCTCCACTAGCGGGAGGTACGAGCAGTACTTC	CASSSTSGRYEQYF
15	-	TRBV9	TRBD1	TRBJ1-1	TGTGCCAGCAGCGACCGGGACAGGGGATACACTGAAGCTTTCTTT	CASSDRDRGYTEAFF
14	-	TRBV18	-	TRBJ2-7	TGTGCCAGCTCACCAACCGGACTTTCCTACGAGCAGTACTTC	CASSPTGLSYEQYF
17	-	TRBV11-2	TRBD1	TRBJ2-3	TGTGCCAGCAGCTTAGCGTTTCAGGGGGCTAGCACAGATACGCAGTATTTT	CASSLAFQGASTDTQYF
15	-	TRBV7-3	-	TRBJ1-4	TGTGCCAGCAGCTTAGAGACCGGGAGGAGCGAAAAACTGTTTTTT	CASSLETGRSEKLFF
15	-	TRBV7-2	TRBD2	TRBJ2-1	TGTGCCAGCAGCTTAGGCGGGAGGCGGGGCAATGAGCAGTTCTTC	CASSLGGRRGNEQFF
14	-	TRBV5-1	-	TRBJ2-7	TGCGCCAGCAGACCCCAGGGGTCTTCCTACGAGCAGTACTTC	CASRPQGSSYEQYF
14	-	TRBV6-1	-	TRBJ2-7	TGTGCCAGCAGTTTGACTGCCAATCCCTACGAGCAGTACTTC	CASSLTANPYEQYF
13	-	TRBV9	TRBD1	TRBJ1-1	TGTGCCAGCAGCTCAACAGGGGACACTGAAGCTTTCTTT	CASSSTGDTEAFF
15	few	TRBV4-2	TRBD1	TRBJ2-7	TGTGCCAGCAGCCAAGAAGGGACAGGGGGCTACGAGCAGTACTTC	CASSQEGTGGYEQYF
16	once	TRBV4-1	TRBD2	TRBJ2-7	TGCGCCAGCAGCCAACCTCTAGCGGGAGGGACCTACGAGCAGTACTTC	CASSQPLAGGTYEQYF
15	-	TRBV5-1	-	TRBJ1-2	TGCGCCAGCAGCTTGCAGGCAGGGGTAAGGAGTGGCTACACCTTC	CASSLQAGVRSGYTF
15	-	TRBV28	TRBD2	TRBJ2-1	TGTGCCAGCAGTTTAGCGGGACTAGAGGACAATGAGCAGTTCTTC	CASSLAGLEDNEQFF
13	-	TRBV11-2	TRBD1	TRBJ2-5	TGTGCCAGCAGCTTAGGACAGGGAGAGACCCAGTACTTC	CASSLGQGETQYF
16	-	TRBV6-6	-	TRBJ1-2	TGTGCCAGCAGCGAATACCAGACAGGTACTCTAACTGGCTACACCTTC	CASSEYQTGTLTGYTF
14	-	TRBV9	TRBD1	TRBJ1-2	TGTGCCAGCAGCGCAGAGGACAGGGCGGCTGGCTACACCTTC	CASSAEDRAAGYTF
19	-	TRBV18	TRBD2	TRBJ2-1	TGTGCCAGCTCACCACGGCTAGCGGGAGGGCCGATTATGTTAAATGAGCAGTTCTTC	CASSPRLAGGPIMLNEQFF
13	-	TRBV2	-	TRBJ1-1	TGTGCCAGCAGTGAGAGACAAAACACTGAAGCTTTCTTT	CASSERQNTEAFF
20	-	TRBV27	TRBD1	TRBJ1-4	TGTGCCAGCAGTTTATGTAAGGGACAGGGGGCTCTTTGGCCTAATGAAAAACTGTTTTTT	CASSLCKGQGALWPNEKLFF
18	-	TRBV7-2	-	TRBJ2-6	TGTGCCAGCAGCCCGGCGGTCAGCCCGTTCTCTGGGGCCAACGTCCTGACTTTC	CASSPAVSPFSGANVLTF
17	-	TRBV4-1	TRBD2	TRBJ2-1	TGCGCCAGCAGCCGTGGACTAGCGGGAGGGCCCCCTAATGAGCAGTTCTTC	CASSRGLAGGPPNEQFF
15	-	TRBV19	TRBD2	TRBJ2-1	TGTGCCAGTAGGCCCCGACTAGCGACCTACAATGAGCAGTTCTTC	CASRPRLATYNEQFF
15	-	TRBV7-9	TRBD1	TRBJ1-5	TGTGCCAGCAGCTCGGGGACAGCCAGCAATCAGCCCCAGCATTTT	CASSSGTASNQPQHF
15	-	TRBV6-5	TRBD1	TRBJ1-5	TGTGCCAGCAGCGCCCGGACAGGGCGCAATCAGCCCCAGCATTTT	CASSARTGRNQPQHF
14	-	TRBV2	-	TRBJ1-5	TGTGCCAGCAGTGTTCGGGGAAGCAATCAGCCCCAGCATTTT	CASSVRGSNQPQHF
15	-	TRBV5-5	-	TRBJ1-5	TGTGCCAGCAGCCCCGGGGGGGGGAGAGAGCAGCCCCAGCATTTT	CASSPGGGREQPQHF